The 22 T cell receptor beta chains below come from one sample, sequenced in a study of blood T cell repertoires in COVID-19. The method was immunoSEQ multiplex PCR; TCRdb's version includes in-frame clones alone and lacks a portion of them. The data show about 170,000 clones, about 86% seen once. Sequenced: peripheral blood. These TCRs come from a man aged 45-60 years with active or convalescent COVID-19.

The chain recombines TRBV7-9 with TRBJ1-1; 7 bases are a match to TRBD1. This CDR3 region has 14 residues. Germline assignment: CDR1 SEHNR and CDR2 FQNEAQ (reference sequence). Unmatched junction bases numbered 2, after V lost 3 bases and J lost 1 base. The CDR3 loop is CASSFDRENTEAFF. CDR3 coding DNA: TGTGCCAGCAGCTTTGACAGGGAGAACACTGAAGCTTTCTTT. Full variable domain (remainder filled in from reference TRBV7-9 and TRBJ1-1): DTGVSQNPRHKITKRGQNVTFRCDPISEHNRLYWYRQTLGQGPEFLTYFQNEAQLEKSRLLSDRFSAERPKGSFSTLEIQRTEQGDSAMYLCASSFDRENTEAFFGQGTRLTVV.

The chain uses TRBV2 and TRBJ1-4; D remains unclear. CDR3 length equals 17 residues. V gave up 6 bases and J gave up 2 bases, with 19 bases separating them. Germline V gene data show CDR1 as SNHLY and CDR2 as FYNNEI. CDR3 in amino acids: CASRRDSVGGTNEKLFF. In DNA, the CDR3 is TGTGCCAGCAGGAGGGATTCTGTAGGAGGGACTAATGAAAAACTGTTTTTT.

This sequence joins TRBV6-1 and TRBJ2-1, with 15 positions matching TRBD2. This CDR3 has 17 amino acids. Unmatched junction bases numbered 3, after V lost 4 bases and J lost 2 bases. CDR1 and CDR2 from the germline V gene are MNHNS and SASEGT. The CDR3 bases are TGTGCCAGCAGTGCCCGGACTAGCGGGGGGGCCTACAATGAGCAGTTCTTC. Residues: CASSARTSGGAYNEQFF.

The CDR3 DNA sequence: TGTGCCAGCAGTTACGGCAGGTTGAACACTGAAGCTTTCTTT. Its protein is CASSYGRLNTEAFF. The chain couples TRBV6-6 to TRBJ1-1; D is undetermined. This CDR3 comprises 14 residues. CDR1 is MNHNY and CDR2 is SVGAGI in the germline V gene (reference sequence). V lost 2 bases and J 0 bases, leaving 7 bases between the germline ends.

Comments on this clone: This sample also contains other DNA sequences that code for the same CDR3. The V call is TRBV29-1, the J call TRBJ1-1; possible D gene TRBD1, 5 bases. CDR3 length: 13 residues. The germline gives CDR1 SQVTM, CDR2 ANQGSEA. Deletions cut 6 bases from V and 0 bases from J, with 11 bases between. The CDR3 sequence: CSVRGTLNTEAFF. The CDR3 coding sequence is TGCAGCGTCCGCGGGACTCTGAACACTGAAGCTTTCTTT.

Here the CDR3 DNA reads TGTGCCAGCAGTGAAGCGCGTTTCAGGGAGGGAGGCTACACCTTC. Protein product: CASSEARFREGGYTF. The gene calls are TRBV6-1 and TRBJ1-2, with a possible D match to TRBD1 (5 bases). Germline-derived CDR1 and CDR2 are MNHNS and SASEGT. The length of the CDR3 is 15 residues. The V gene lost 0 bases and the J gene lost 8 bases, with 16 bases spanning the gap.

This chain connects TRBV6-5 to TRBJ2-3; TRBD2 matches at 7 bases. The CDR3 length is 16 residues. Germline trimming cut 4 bases from V and 6 bases from J; bases unmatched to any gene: 13. Germline V gene sequence: CDR1 MNHEY, CDR2 SVGAGI. The DNA of the CDR3 is TGTGCCAGCAGTTTCCTTGGGGAGCGGGATGCGGATACGCAGTATTTT. Its protein is CASSFLGERDADTQYF.

The CDR3 sequence is CASSYRGGETQYF. In nucleotides, the CDR3 is TGTGCCAGCAGTTACCGGGGGGGAGAGACCCAGTACTTC. The chain carries TRBV6-6 and TRBJ2-5; 8 bases line up with TRBD2. Per germline, CDR1 MNHNY and CDR2 SVGAGI (reference sequence). V dropped 2 bases and J dropped 4; count of bases not matched to a gene: 0. There are 13 residues in the CDR3.

The chain joins TRBV29-1 to TRBJ1-6; 10 positions agree with TRBD1. Germline loops: CDR1 SQVTM, CDR2 ANQGSEA. The CDR3 is made up of 13 amino acids. J was trimmed by 6 bases and V by 7 bases; bases with no gene match: 3. The CDR3 loop reads CSAGQGVNSPLHF. In nucleotides, the CDR3 is TGCAGCGCAGGACAGGGGGTTAATTCACCCCTCCACTTT.

For the CDR3, the DNA is TGTGCCAGCACCAAGGAGAGGATCGGGAATTCACCCCTCCACTTT. Its protein product is CASTKERIGNSPLHF. The chain couples TRBV9 to TRBJ1-6, with D uncertain. Per germline, CDR1 SGDLS and CDR2 YYNGEE. The CDR3 has 15 amino acids. V dropped 6 bases and J dropped 7 bases, with 17 bases sitting between them.

A word on this clone: In the same sample, other DNA sequences code for this CDR3. V is TRBV7-2 and J is TRBJ1-5; the D is unclear. The CDR3 has 15 residues. Germline V gene lookup returns CDR1 SGHTA and CDR2 FQGNSA. The V gene lost 6 bases and the J gene lost 0 bases, with 12 bases spanning the gap. CDR3 in amino acids: CASSADYYSNQPQHF. The CDR3 DNA reads TGTGCCAGCAGTGCGGACTATTATAGCAATCAGCCCCAGCATTTT.

The chain recombines TRBV2 with TRBJ2-1; 9 nucleotides align to TRBD2. The CDR3 is 14 amino acids. Germline V CDR1 and CDR2: SNHLY, FYNNEI. The V and J ends lost 5 bases and 4 bases, in that order; junction bases with no gene match: 3. CDR3 protein: CASSLAGRYNEQFF. DNA of the CDR3: TGTGCCAGCAGTCTAGCGGGAAGGTACAATGAGCAGTTCTTC.

The gene calls are TRBV7-2 and TRBJ1-5, with 11 bases fitting TRBD1. V shed 5 bases, J shed 3 bases, and the junction held 3 bases outside the gene matches. In germline, CDR1 is SGHTA, CDR2 FQGNSA. This CDR3 spans 15 amino acids. The CDR3 here is CASSEGQGDNQPQHF. In DNA, the CDR3 is TGTGCCAGCAGCGAGGGACAGGGGGACAATCAGCCCCAGCATTTT.

V is TRBV5-4 and J is TRBJ2-2; 11 nucleotides match TRBD2. The germline V gene has CDR1 SGHNT and CDR2 YYREEE (reference sequence). Trimming at V came to 3 bases and at J to 4 bases, leaving 2 bases not matched to a gene. This CDR3 is built from 15 residues. The CDR3 is CASSSGLAVTGELFF. In nucleotides, the CDR3 is TGTGCCAGCAGCTCGGGACTAGCGGTCACCGGGGAGCTGTTTTTT.

This chain uses TRBV3-1 (or the pseudogene TRBV3-2) with TRBJ2-1, with a weak D call TRBD1 (5 bases). V dropped 0 bases and J dropped 2 bases, with 8 bases sitting between them. The CDR3 has 15 amino acids. Germline CDR1 is LGHDT and CDR2 is YNNKEL (reference sequence). DNA of the CDR3: TGTGCCAGCAGCCAAGAAGGGGTAACCTACAATGAGCAGTTCTTC. This sequence encodes CASSQEGVTYNEQFF.

This clone has a single count. The chain carries TRBV5-6 and TRBJ1-4; 11 nucleotides line up with TRBD1. J lost 4 bases, V lost 3 bases, and 2 bases had no gene match. The CDR3 totals 15 residues. Germline values: CDR1 SGHDT, CDR2 YYEEEE. For the CDR3, the DNA is TGTGCCAGCAGCTCAGGGACAGGGGGTAATGAAAAACTGTTTTTT. Translation: CASSSGTGGNEKLFF. The whole variable domain, filled in from reference TRBV5-6 and TRBJ1-4, reads DAGVTQSPTHLIKTRGQQVTLRCSPKSGHDTVSWYQQALGQGPQFIFQYYEEEERQRGNFPDRFSGHQFPNYSSELNVNALLLGDSALYLCASSSGTGGNEKLFFGSGTQLSVL.

The CDR3 DNA is TGTGCCAGCTCACCAACGCCGTCGGGTGAGCAGTTCTTC. Amino acid sequence: CASSPTPSGEQFF. The rearrangement links TRBV18 to TRBJ2-1, with unresolved D. Trimming cost V 2 bases and J 9 bases, with 11 bases left between them. Germline CDR1 and CDR2: KGHSH and LQKENI. CDR3 length equals 13 residues.

The chain combines TRBV11-3 with TRBJ1-6; a possible D gene is TRBD1 (6 bases). This CDR3 contains 13 residues. The germline V gene encodes CDR1 SGHNT and CDR2 YENEEA. V was cut by 6 bases and J by 7 bases, with 10 bases left in between. CDR3 sequence (DNA): TGTGCCAGCAGTTGGCAGGGGAATTCACCCCTCCACTTT. This codes for CASSWQGNSPLHF.

J is TRBJ1-1 and V is TRBV7-3; 8 nucleotides match TRBD1. The CDR3 is made up of 14 amino acids. The germline V gene has CDR1 SGHTA and CDR2 FQGTGA. The junction had 3 bases not matched to a gene; V was cut back by 5 bases and J by 1 base. The chain's CDR3 is CASSATGANTEAFF. The CDR3, as DNA: TGTGCCAGCAGCGCGACAGGGGCGAACACTGAAGCTTTCTTT.

CDR3: CASKVGRSGGFYEQYF. CDR3 bases: TGTGCCAGCAAGGTTGGCCGATCGGGAGGTTTCTACGAGCAGTACTTC. The genes are TRBV28 and TRBJ2-7; TRBD2 aligns across 7 bases. The germline V gene has CDR1 MDHEN and CDR2 SYDVKM. V shed 7 bases and J 3 bases; nucleotides not matched to a gene: 15. CDR3 size: 16 residues.

V and J are TRBV4-2 and TRBJ1-5; no definite D call. Trimming removed 3 bases at V and 5 bases at J, with 11 bases between. The CDR3 covers 14 residues. The germline CDR1 and CDR2 sequences are LGHNA and YNFKEQ. The CDR3 reads CASSQTGRDQPQHF. CDR3 sequence (DNA): TGTGCCAGCAGCCAGACCGGGAGGGATCAGCCCCAGCATTTT.

The chain uses TRBV19 and TRBJ1-5; D remains unclear. CDR3 length: 14 amino acids. V lost 3 bases and J lost 5, with 11 bases in between. The germline V gene encodes CDR1 LNHDA and CDR2 SQIVND (reference sequence). In DNA form, the CDR3 reads TGTGCCAGTAGTATTCTGGGAGGCGATCAGCCCCAGCATTTT. Its translation is CASSILGGDQPQHF.